This T cell receptor beta chain is from a study of shared clonotypes between healthy human individuals. About the research overall: Every donor yielded three CD4 naive, three CD4 memory, two CD8 naive and one CD8 memory plate.

This clone was seen once. TCRdb's copy holds only in-frame clones and misses some; the assay was immunoSEQ multiplex PCR. In the table there are around 700,000 clones, 60% to 80% of which are singletons. Trimming removed 5 bases at V and 2 bases at J, with 10 bases between. The germline gives CDR1 SGHNT, CDR2 YENEEA. There are 14 residues in the CDR3. The sample consisted of memory CD4+ T cells sorted from blood. Noted subset: CD45RA-negative fraction. The sequence was obtained from a woman younger than 45 in good health. The chain is built from TRBV11-3 and TRBJ1-5; the D is unclear. CDR3 DNA: TGTGCCAGCAGCCCGGGCGGGGGCAATCAGCCCCAGCATTTT. Its protein is CASSPGGGNQPQHF. Drawing the rest from reference TRBV11-3 and TRBJ1-5, the complete variable domain is EAGVVQSPRYKIIEKKQPVAFWCNPISGHNTLYWYLQNLGQGPELLIRYENEEAVDDSQLPKDRFSAERLKGVDSTLKIQPAELGDSAVYLCASSPGGGNQPQHFGDGTRLSIL.